The present T cell receptor (beta chain) was sequenced within a study of blood T cell repertoires in COVID-19. Across the whole study: Acute and convalescent COVID-19 specimens originated in the United States, Italy and Spain. PBMCs, B-cell-depleted T cells, or T cells provided the cDNA or gDNA that made up the material.

This CDR3 comprises 15 residues. Germline V gene data show CDR1 as KGHSH and CDR2 as LQKENI. Trimming took off 1 base at V and 1 base at J, with 8 bases between the two ends. This clone was observed a single time. Authors' methods: Reference gene primer amplification yielded estimated nucleated cell counts. Assay used: immunoSEQ multiplex PCR; TCRdb lists only in-frame clones, some missing. V and J calls and clone size follow that table, whereas D and trimming were derived from the DNA. The sample lists some 100,000 clones; 75% to 90% were seen once. The rearrangement uses TRBV18 and TRBJ2-1; perhaps TRBD2 as D (6 bases). The material sequenced was peripheral blood. The TCR was taken from a human donor in a cohort sampled during active COVID-19. The DNA of the CDR3 is TGTGCCAGCTCACCACTGGGAGGTTCCTACAATGAGCAGTTCTTC. Protein product: CASSPLGGSYNEQFF.